This passage covers 32 T cell receptor beta chains from one sample sequenced in a study of blood T cell repertoires in COVID-19. Profiled with immunoSEQ multiplex PCR; TCRdb holds only in-frame clones, not every one. The data show more than 85,000 clones, about 91% seen once. Material for sequencing was peripheral blood. These receptors were taken from a man younger than 30 with acute or convalescent COVID-19.

V is TRBV5-1 and J is TRBJ2-6; TRBD1 agrees at 9 bases. This CDR3 comprises 19 residues. The V and J ends lost 2 bases and 0 bases, in that order; junction bases with no gene match: 9. CDR1 and CDR2 (germline): SGHRS, YFSETQ. The CDR3 spells CASSFQQGAGFSGANVLTF. The CDR3 nucleotides read TGCGCCAGCAGCTTTCAACAGGGGGCCGGGTTCTCTGGGGCCAACGTCCTGACTTTC.

This chain joins TRBV27 and TRBJ2-7; D is unresolved. Germline V CDR1 and CDR2: MNHEY, SMNVEV (reference sequence). The germline V and J ends were trimmed by 1 base and 4 bases, with 11 bases remaining between them. CDR3 length: 14 amino acids. The CDR3 sequence: CASSLLSGRYEQYF. In DNA, the CDR3 is TGTGCCAGCAGTTTATTGTCAGGAAGATACGAGCAGTACTTC.

This clone was counted between two and nine times. This chain uses TRBV11-2 with TRBJ1-5; no firm D call. This CDR3 has 13 amino acids. V shed 0 bases and J shed 5 bases, with 5 bases lying between them. Germline CDR1 SGHAT, CDR2 FQNNGV. The CDR3 DNA reads as TGTGCCAGCAGCTTAGACCGGGATCAGCCCCAGCATTTT. It is translated as CASSLDRDQPQHF.

The CDR3, as DNA: TGTGCCAGCAGCGACAGGGGAAAAGGAAACACCATATATTTT. Translating it yields CASSDRGKGNTIYF. V and J are TRBV9 and TRBJ1-3; 7 bases map to TRBD1. Germline lookup yields CDR1 SGDLS and CDR2 YYNGEE. The trim removed 3 bases at V and 4 bases at J, leaving 4 bases unmatched. The CDR3 length is 14 residues.

The chain carries TRBV6-5 and TRBJ2-5, with TRBD1 matching 7 bases. CDR3 size: 14 residues. Germline CDR1 MNHEY, CDR2 SVGAGI. Trimming took 0 bases from V and 3 from J; bases not matched to a gene: 1. The CDR3 bases are TGTGCCAGCAGTTACTCCGGGACAGAAGAGACCCAGTACTTC. Its translation is CASSYSGTEETQYF.

The V gene is TRBV18, the J gene TRBJ1-1; TRBD1 aligns across 7 bases. The V gene end was trimmed by 3 bases and the J gene end by 8 bases; junction bases not matched to a gene: 12. CDR1 is KGHSH and CDR2 is LQKENI in the germline V gene. The CDR3 runs to 15 residues. The CDR3 region has the DNA TGTGCCAGCTCACCTCTCAGGACAGGTCAAATGGAAGCTTTCTTT. Amino acids: CASSPLRTGQMEAFF. The whole variable domain, remainder taken from reference TRBV18 and TRBJ1-1, is NAGVMQNPRHLVRRRGQEARLRCSPMKGHSHVYWYRQLPEEGLKFMVYLQKENIIDESGMPKERFSAEFPKEGPSILRIQQVVRGDSAAYFCASSPLRTGQMEAFFGQGTRLTVV.

The V call is TRBV20-1, the J call TRBJ2-1, with 8 bases aligning to TRBD2. The CDR3 length is 16 residues. Losses at the gene ends were 6 bases for V and 0 bases for J; bases not matched to a gene: 10. Germline V gene sequence: CDR1 DFQATT, CDR2 SNEGSKA (reference sequence). For the CDR3, the DNA is TGCAGTGCGAGTATCCTAGCGGGTAGCTCCTACAATGAGCAGTTCTTC. This gives the protein CSASILAGSSYNEQFF.

On this clone itself: Germline and junction disagree at one end, which may indicate a read error. CDR3 amino acids: CASSISAGGGNQPQHF. DNA of the CDR3: TGTGCCAGTAGTATATCGGCCGGGGGGGGCAATCAGCCCCAACATTTT. The V call is TRBV19, the J call TRBJ1-5, with D maybe TRBD1 (6 bases). The CDR3 covers 16 residues. Per germline, CDR1 LNHDA and CDR2 SQIVND (reference sequence).

The V and J genes are TRBV11-2 and TRBJ1-1; maybe TRBD1 (6 bases). Germline V gives CDR1 SGHAT, CDR2 FQNNGV. The CDR3 is 13 residues long. V lost 5 bases to trimming and J lost 6 bases, with 13 bases between them. This CDR3 is CASSPGWGPEAFF. CDR3 coding DNA: TGTGCCAGCAGCCCCGGCTGGGGGCCTGAAGCTTTCTTT.

The chain links TRBV11-2 to TRBJ1-1; D not resolved. Trimming shortened V by 1 base and J by 6 bases, and 3 bases separated the two germline ends. Per the germline V gene, CDR1 is SGHAT and CDR2 is FQNNGV. The CDR3 has 11 amino acids. The CDR3 DNA sequence: TGTGCCAGCAGCTTAGGGCCTGAAGCTTTCTTT. Its protein product is CASSLGPEAFF.

The chain combines TRBV5-4 with TRBJ2-3, with a possible D match to TRBD2 (6 bases). Trimming stripped 0 bases from V and 5 bases from J, with 10 bases between. The germline V gene encodes CDR1 SGHNT and CDR2 YYREEE (reference sequence). This CDR3 is built from 14 residues. DNA of the CDR3: TGTGCCAGCAGCTTGGGAGGGGAGGAAGATACGCAGTATTTT. Translated, it gives CASSLGGEEDTQYF. Based on the CDR3 plus reference TRBV5-4 and TRBJ2-3, the full variable domain is ETGVTQSPTHLIKTRGQQVTLRCSSQSGHNTVSWYQQALGQGPQFIFQYYREEENGRGNFPPRFSGLQFPNYSSELNVNALELDDSALYLCASSLGGEEDTQYFGPGTRLTVL.

The V call is TRBV2, the J call TRBJ2-5, with TRBD1 identical over 9 bases. Germline-derived CDR1 and CDR2 are SNHLY and FYNNEI. The ends lost 2 bases at V and 5 bases at J; junction bases unmatched: 6. This CDR3 is 15 amino acids long. This CDR3 reads CASSEPGQGLETQYF. CDR3 coding DNA: TGTGCCAGCAGTGAACCGGGACAGGGATTGGAGACCCAGTACTTC.

The CDR3 spells CASSQEVGTLNEQFF. In DNA, the CDR3 is TGTGCCAGCAGCCAAGAAGTTGGGACACTCAATGAGCAGTTCTTC. The V call is TRBV4-2, the J call TRBJ2-1; perhaps TRBD1 as D (6 bases). The germline gives CDR1 LGHNA, CDR2 YNFKEQ. Trimming removed 0 bases from V and 6 bases from J, with 12 bases in between. This CDR3 contains 15 residues.

The rearrangement uses TRBV7-9 and TRBJ1-4, with 9 bases that match TRBD1. There are 14 residues in the CDR3. Germline values: CDR1 SEHNR, CDR2 FQNEAQ (reference sequence). V lost 5 bases and J lost 8; bases outside the gene matches: 6. DNA of the CDR3: TGTGCCAGCAGCACGGGACAGGGATGGGAAAAACTGTTTTTT. Protein product: CASSTGQGWEKLFF.

J is TRBJ2-7 and V is TRBV11-2; no clear D. The CDR3 is 12 residues long. CDR1 and CDR2 from the germline V gene are SGHAT and FQNNGV. Trimming removed 2 bases from V and 6 bases from J, with 8 bases in between. The CDR3 DNA reads as TGTGCCAGCAGCTTACTAAGCCGCGAGCAGTACTTC. Translating gives CASSLLSREQYF.

The V gene is TRBV24-1, the J gene TRBJ1-2; 8 positions agree with TRBD1. V trimming: 5 bases; J trimming: 5 bases; junction bases outside the gene matches: 3. The CDR3 runs 13 residues. Per the germline V gene, CDR1 is KGHDR and CDR2 is SFDVKD. As DNA, the CDR3 is TGTGCCACCAGTGGGACAGGGTATTATGGCTACACCTTC. Translating it yields CATSGTGYYGYTF.

This chain joins TRBV30 and TRBJ2-1, with D perhaps TRBD2 (6 bases). The germline V gene encodes CDR1 GTSNPN and CDR2 SVGIG (reference sequence). V lost 1 base and J lost 9, with 22 bases in between. The CDR3 loop spans 16 amino acids. The CDR3 sequence: CAWSAGTPIRGGEQFF. The DNA for the CDR3 is TGTGCCTGGAGTGCCGGGACTCCGATTCGTGGCGGTGAGCAGTTCTTC.

This clone was seen just once. This CDR3 is CASSESDWGNTIYF. For the CDR3, the DNA is TGTGCCAGCAGTGAATCAGATTGGGGAAACACCATATATTTT. This chain links TRBV6-1 with TRBJ1-3; D is unresolved. V was trimmed by 2 bases and J by 4 bases, leaving 9 bases between them. In germline, CDR1 is MNHNS, CDR2 SASEGT. The length of the CDR3 is 14 residues.

This clone was picked up a small number of times. The genes are TRBV9 and TRBJ1-3; D may be TRBD1 (6 bases). The CDR3 has 17 amino acids. Trimming stripped 4 bases from V and 1 base from J, with 18 bases between. Per the germline V gene, CDR1 is SGDLS and CDR2 is YYNGEE. The DNA for the CDR3 is TGTGCCAGCAGCTCCGATCAACAGGGAAATTCTGGAAACACCATATATTTT. It is translated as CASSSDQQGNSGNTIYF.

The genes are TRBV2 and TRBJ1-2; D ambiguous. Deletions cut 6 bases from V and 7 bases from J, with 15 bases between. CDR3 length: 13 amino acids. Germline lookup yields CDR1 SNHLY and CDR2 FYNNEI. The DNA of the CDR3 is TGTGCCAGCAGCGGGGATCGCTCCCTTGGCTACACCTTC. It yields the protein CASSGDRSLGYTF. The full variable domain, completed using reference TRBV2 and TRBJ1-2, is EPEVTQTPSHQVTQMGQEVILRCVPISNHLYFYWYRQILGQKVEFLVSFYNNEISEKSEIFDDQFSVERPDGSNFTLKIRSTKLEDSAMYFCASSGDRSLGYTFGSGTRLTVV.

The chain employs TRBV28 and TRBJ1-5, with 8 bases fitting TRBD1. The CDR3 is made up of 16 amino acids. Germline CDR1 and CDR2: MDHEN and SYDVKM. The junction had 11 bases not matched to a gene; V was cut back by 5 bases and J by 5 bases. In nucleotides, the CDR3 is TGTGCCAGCAGTCCCCCAAGGGCAGGGGGCCATCAGCCCCAGCATTTT. Translating gives CASSPPRAGGHQPQHF.

The V call is TRBV6-2 or TRBV6-3, the J call TRBJ1-4; D gene ambiguous. Trimming stripped 0 bases from V and 0 bases from J, with 5 bases between. Germline V gene sequence: CDR1 MNHEY, CDR2 SVGEGT. The length of the CDR3 is 15 residues. DNA for the CDR3: TGTGCCAGCAGTTACTCCGAGGCAACTAATGAAAAACTGTTTTTT. Its protein product is CASSYSEATNEKLFF.

Here the CDR3 reads CASSGTSGRGLYEQYF. Here the CDR3 DNA reads TGTGCCAGCTCCGGGACTAGCGGGAGAGGGCTCTACGAGCAGTACTTC. The genes are TRBV6-4 and TRBJ2-7, with 14 bases fitting TRBD2. Per the germline V gene, CDR1 is MRHNA and CDR2 is SNTAGT. The CDR3 length is 16 residues. After removal of 8 bases from V and 3 bases from J, the junction contained 9 bases not matched to a gene.

This clone was recorded once. The CDR3 spells CASSPGLAGGGDTQYF. CDR3 in DNA: TGCGCCAGCAGCCCGGGACTAGCGGGAGGTGGAGATACGCAGTATTTT. The rearrangement links TRBV5-1 to TRBJ2-3, with TRBD2 matching 15 bases. Germline V gene data show CDR1 as SGHRS and CDR2 as YFSETQ. CDR3 length equals 16 residues. With V trimmed by 4 bases and J by 5 bases, 5 bases remained unmatched.

This chain joins TRBV3-1 (or the pseudogene TRBV3-2) and TRBJ1-1, with a weak D call TRBD1 (5 bases). The germline V gene encodes CDR1 LGHDT and CDR2 YNNKEL (reference sequence). The germline V and J ends were trimmed by 3 bases and 4 bases, with 18 bases remaining between them. The CDR3 spans 16 residues. In DNA form, the CDR3 reads TGTGCCAGCAGCCATCGGTTACCCAGGGTGGCCACTGAAGCTTTCTTT. Its translation is CASSHRLPRVATEAFF.

The chain recombines TRBV7-9 with TRBJ2-1; D is uncertain. The CDR3 has 14 residues. Trimming pared 2 bases from V and 5 bases from J, leaving 10 bases between. From germline, CDR1 is SEHNR and CDR2 FQNEAQ (reference sequence). The CDR3 protein is CASSLLQYDNEQFF. The CDR3 nucleotides are TGTGCCAGCAGCTTATTACAGTACGACAATGAGCAGTTCTTC.

The rearrangement uses TRBV2 and TRBJ1-6, with D possibly matching TRBD1 (5 bases). CDR3 length: 15 amino acids. V shed 4 bases and J shed 7 bases, with 14 bases lying between them. Germline loops: CDR1 SNHLY, CDR2 FYNNEI. CDR3 in amino acids: CASSVSQGLNSPLHF. The CDR3, as DNA: TGTGCCAGCAGTGTATCTCAGGGCCTCAATTCACCCCTCCACTTT. The full variable domain, its missing parts supplied by reference TRBV2 and TRBJ1-6, is EPEVTQTPSHQVTQMGQEVILRCVPISNHLYFYWYRQILGQKVEFLVSFYNNEISEKSEIFDDQFSVERPDGSNFTLKIRSTKLEDSAMYFCASSVSQGLNSPLHFGNGTRLTVT.

The chain carries TRBV6-4 and TRBJ2-1, with D possibly matching TRBD2 (6 bases). This CDR3 has 13 amino acids. Germline values: CDR1 MRHNA, CDR2 SNTAGT. The germline V and J ends were trimmed by 4 bases and 9 bases, with 13 bases remaining between them. The CDR3 sequence is CASSGSGESEQFF. Written as DNA, the CDR3 is TGTGCCAGCAGTGGGTCGGGAGAGAGTGAGCAGTTCTTC.

This chain connects TRBV19 to TRBJ2-5, with a tentative D call TRBD1 (5 bases). The V and J ends lost 3 bases and 1 base respectively, with 9 bases between them. The CDR3 loop spans 14 amino acids. Germline CDR1 is LNHDA and CDR2 is SQIVND (reference sequence). This CDR3 is CASSMRQGQETQYF. As DNA, the CDR3 is TGTGCCAGTAGTATGAGGCAGGGCCAAGAGACCCAGTACTTC.

The gene calls are TRBV5-4 and TRBJ2-1; maybe TRBD1 (8 bases). The V and J ends lost 3 bases and 4 bases respectively, with 14 bases between them. This CDR3 comprises 15 residues. Germline-derived CDR1 and CDR2 are SGHNT and YYREEE (reference sequence). The CDR3 region is CASSSTGEGYNEQFF. The CDR3 coding sequence is TGTGCCAGCAGCTCGACAGGGGAGGGATACAATGAGCAGTTCTTC.

This CDR3 is CASSPPGLAAYNEQFF. The CDR3 bases are TGTGCCAGCTCACCACCGGGACTAGCGGCGTACAATGAGCAGTTCTTC. The chain has TRBV18 and TRBJ2-1; 11 bases align to TRBD2. The V gene's germline CDR1 is KGHSH and CDR2 LQKENI. The ends lost 0 bases at V and 4 bases at J; junction bases unmatched: 2. This CDR3 is built from 16 residues.

The J gene is TRBJ1-1, the V gene TRBV29-1; a weak D match, TRBD1 (6 bases). The CDR3 loop spans 12 amino acids. The ends were cut back, 4 bases at V and 4 bases at J, with 10 bases in the middle. Germline loops: CDR1 SQVTM, CDR2 ANQGSEA. The CDR3 region is CSVAKTGTEAFF. As DNA, the CDR3 is TGCAGCGTTGCCAAGACAGGCACTGAAGCTTTCTTT.